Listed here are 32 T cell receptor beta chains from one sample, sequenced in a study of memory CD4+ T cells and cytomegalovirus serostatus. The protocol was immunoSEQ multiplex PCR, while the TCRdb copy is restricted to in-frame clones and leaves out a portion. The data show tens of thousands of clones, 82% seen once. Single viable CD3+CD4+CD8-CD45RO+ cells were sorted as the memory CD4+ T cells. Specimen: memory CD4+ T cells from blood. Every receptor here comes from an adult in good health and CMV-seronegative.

CDR3 amino acids: CSVAPQGQGNTIYF. CDR3 sequence (DNA): TGCAGCGTCGCCCCACAGGGGCAGGGAAACACCATATATTTT. The rearrangement joins TRBV29-1 to TRBJ1-3; 7 bases line up with TRBD1. The CDR3 covers 14 residues. Germline CDR1 and CDR2: SQVTM and ANQGSEA. The J segment lost 4 bases and the V segment lost 6 bases, leaving 9 bases of the junction unmatched.

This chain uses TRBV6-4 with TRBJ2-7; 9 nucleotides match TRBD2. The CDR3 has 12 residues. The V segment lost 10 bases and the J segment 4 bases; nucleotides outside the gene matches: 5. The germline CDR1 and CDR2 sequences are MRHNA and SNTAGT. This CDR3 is CATGTSWYEQYF. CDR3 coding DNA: TGTGCCACTGGGACTAGCTGGTACGAGCAGTACTTC.

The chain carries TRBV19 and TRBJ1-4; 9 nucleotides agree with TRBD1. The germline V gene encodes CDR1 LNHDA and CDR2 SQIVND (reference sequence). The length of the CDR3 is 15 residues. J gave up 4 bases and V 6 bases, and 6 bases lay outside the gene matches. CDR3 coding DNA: TGTGCCAGTAGGGGGACAGGGAGTTATAATGAAAAACTGTTTTTT. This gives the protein CASRGTGSYNEKLFF. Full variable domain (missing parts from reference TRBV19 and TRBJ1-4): DGGITQSPKYLFRKEGQNVTLSCEQNLNHDAMYWYRQDPGQGLRLIYYSQIVNDFQKGDIAEGYSVSREKKESFPLTVTSAQKNPTAFYLCASRGTGSYNEKLFFGSGTQLSVL.

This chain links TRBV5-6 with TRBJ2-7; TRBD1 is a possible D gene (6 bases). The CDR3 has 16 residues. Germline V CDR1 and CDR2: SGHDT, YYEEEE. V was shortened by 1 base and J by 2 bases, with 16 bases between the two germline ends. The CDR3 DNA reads TGTGCCAGCAGCTTGATTCTTGGGGGCGGCGCCTACGAGCAGTACTTC. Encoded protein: CASSLILGGGAYEQYF.

This CDR3 reads CATRTGVTDTQYF. Here the CDR3 DNA reads TGTGCCACCAGGACAGGGGTCACAGATACGCAGTATTTT. The chain links TRBV10-3 to TRBJ2-3; 9 bases match TRBD1. Germline values: CDR1 ENHRY, CDR2 SYGVKD. The CDR3 consists of 13 residues. After removal of 10 bases from V and 2 bases from J, the junction contained 4 bases not matched to a gene.

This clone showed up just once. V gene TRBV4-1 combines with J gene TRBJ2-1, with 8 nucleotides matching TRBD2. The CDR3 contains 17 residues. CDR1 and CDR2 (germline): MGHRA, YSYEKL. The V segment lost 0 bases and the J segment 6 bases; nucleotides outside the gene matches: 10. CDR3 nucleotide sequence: TGCGCCAGCAGCCAAGAGATTTTAGCGGGGAGCGGCAATGAGCAGTTCTTC. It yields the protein CASSQEILAGSGNEQFF.

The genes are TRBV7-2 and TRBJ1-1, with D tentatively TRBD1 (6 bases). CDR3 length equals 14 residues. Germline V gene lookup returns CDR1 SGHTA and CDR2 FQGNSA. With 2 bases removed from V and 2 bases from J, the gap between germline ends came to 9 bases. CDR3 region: CASSLKTGNTEAFF. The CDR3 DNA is TGTGCCAGCAGCTTAAAGACAGGAAACACTGAAGCTTTCTTT.

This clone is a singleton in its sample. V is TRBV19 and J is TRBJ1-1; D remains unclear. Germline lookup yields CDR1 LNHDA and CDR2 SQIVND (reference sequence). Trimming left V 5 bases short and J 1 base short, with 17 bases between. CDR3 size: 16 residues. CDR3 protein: CASSFSPGRQNTEAFF. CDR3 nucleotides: TGTGCCAGTAGTTTCTCGCCTGGACGGCAGAACACTGAAGCTTTCTTT.

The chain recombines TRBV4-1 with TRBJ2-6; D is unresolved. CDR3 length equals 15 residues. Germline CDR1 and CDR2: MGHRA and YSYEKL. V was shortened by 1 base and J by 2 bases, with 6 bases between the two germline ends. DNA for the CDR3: TGCGCCAGCAGCCAAGTAGTGGCTGGGGCCAACGTCCTGACTTTC. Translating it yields CASSQVVAGANVLTF.

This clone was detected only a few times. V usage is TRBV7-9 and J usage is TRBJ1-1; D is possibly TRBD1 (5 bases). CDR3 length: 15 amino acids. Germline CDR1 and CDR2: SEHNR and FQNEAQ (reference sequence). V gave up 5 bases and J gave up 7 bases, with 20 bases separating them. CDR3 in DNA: TGTGCCAGCAGCCCAACTCGGACAAGACCAGATGAAGCTTTCTTT. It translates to CASSPTRTRPDEAFF.

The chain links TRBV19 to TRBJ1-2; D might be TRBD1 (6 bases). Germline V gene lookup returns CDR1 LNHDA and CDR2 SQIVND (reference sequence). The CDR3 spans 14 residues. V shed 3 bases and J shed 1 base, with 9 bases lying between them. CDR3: CASSMQGGNYGYTF. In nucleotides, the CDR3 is TGTGCCAGTAGTATGCAAGGGGGTAACTATGGCTACACCTTC.

The CDR3 protein is CATKTDRLNTGELFF. The CDR3 DNA follows: TGTGCCACCAAGACGGACAGGCTGAACACCGGGGAGCTGTTTTTT. The rearrangement links TRBV15 to TRBJ2-2, with TRBD1 matching over 7 bases. Germline V gene sequence: CDR1 LNHNV, CDR2 YYDKDF (reference sequence). V lost 7 bases and J lost 1; bases outside the gene matches: 6. The CDR3 totals 15 residues.

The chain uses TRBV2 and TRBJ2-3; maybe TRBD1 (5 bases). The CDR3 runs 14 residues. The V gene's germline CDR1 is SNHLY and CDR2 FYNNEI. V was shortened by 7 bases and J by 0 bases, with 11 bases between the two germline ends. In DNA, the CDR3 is TGTGCCAGCATGGCCAGGGTCAGCACAGATACGCAGTATTTT. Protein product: CASMARVSTDTQYF.

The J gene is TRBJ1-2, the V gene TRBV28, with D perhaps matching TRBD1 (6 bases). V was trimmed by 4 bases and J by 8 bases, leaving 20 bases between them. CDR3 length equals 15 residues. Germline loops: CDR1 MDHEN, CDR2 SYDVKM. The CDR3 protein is CASSYPGGGREGYTF. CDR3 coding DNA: TGTGCCAGCAGTTACCCGGGTGGGGGGCGCGAGGGCTACACCTTC.

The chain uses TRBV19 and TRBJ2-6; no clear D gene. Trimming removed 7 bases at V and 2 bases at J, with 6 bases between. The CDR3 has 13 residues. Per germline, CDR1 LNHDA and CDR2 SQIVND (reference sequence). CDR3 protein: CASNTPGANVLTF. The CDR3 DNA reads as TGTGCCAGTAATACGCCTGGGGCCAACGTCCTGACTTTC.

CDR3 protein: CASSSGQGPYEQYF. The DNA for the CDR3 is TGTGCCAGCAGCTCCGGACAGGGGCCCTACGAGCAGTACTTC. The chain has TRBV7-2 and TRBJ2-7; 9 bases line up with TRBD1. The V gene's germline CDR1 is SGHTA and CDR2 FQGNSA. After removal of 4 bases from V and 2 bases from J, the junction contained 3 bases not matched to a gene. This CDR3 is 14 amino acids long.

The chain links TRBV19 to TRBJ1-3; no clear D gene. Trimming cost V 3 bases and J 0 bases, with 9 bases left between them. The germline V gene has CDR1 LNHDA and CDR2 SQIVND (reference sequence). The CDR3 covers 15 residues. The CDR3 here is CASSIGINSGNTIYF. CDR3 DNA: TGTGCCAGTAGTATCGGGATTAACTCTGGAAACACCATATATTTT.

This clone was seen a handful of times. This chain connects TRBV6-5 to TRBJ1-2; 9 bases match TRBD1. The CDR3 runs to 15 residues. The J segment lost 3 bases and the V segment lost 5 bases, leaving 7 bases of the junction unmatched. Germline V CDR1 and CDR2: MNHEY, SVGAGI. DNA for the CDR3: TGTGCCAGCAGTACTGACAGGGGGAAGGACTATGGCTACACCTTC. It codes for CASSTDRGKDYGYTF.

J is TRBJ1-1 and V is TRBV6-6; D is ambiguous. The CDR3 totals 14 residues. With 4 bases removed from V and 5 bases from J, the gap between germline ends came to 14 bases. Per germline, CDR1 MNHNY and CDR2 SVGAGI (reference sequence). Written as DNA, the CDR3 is TGTGCCAGCAGTTTCGGCCTAAAAGGGACTGAAGCTTTCTTT. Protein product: CASSFGLKGTEAFF.

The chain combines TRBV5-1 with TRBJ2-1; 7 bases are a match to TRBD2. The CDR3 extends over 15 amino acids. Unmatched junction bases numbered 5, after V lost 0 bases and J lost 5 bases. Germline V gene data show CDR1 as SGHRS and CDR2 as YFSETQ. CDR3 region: CASSLASGIDNEQFF. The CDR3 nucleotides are TGCGCCAGCAGCTTGGCTAGCGGTATTGACAATGAGCAGTTCTTC.

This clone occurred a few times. CDR3 loop: CASSLAGTQLNTEAFF. The CDR3 coding sequence is TGTGCCAGCAGCTTAGCGGGGACCCAGTTGAACACTGAAGCTTTCTTT. The V and J genes are TRBV7-2 and TRBJ1-1; D may be TRBD1 (5 bases). Trimming took off 0 bases at V and 0 bases at J, with 11 bases between the two ends. Germline assignment: CDR1 SGHTA and CDR2 FQGNSA. The CDR3 consists of 16 residues.

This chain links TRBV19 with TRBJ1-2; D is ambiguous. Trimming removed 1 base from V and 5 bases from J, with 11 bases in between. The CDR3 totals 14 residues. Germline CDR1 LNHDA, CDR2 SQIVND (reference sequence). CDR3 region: CASSIATKGYGYTF. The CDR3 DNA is TGTGCCAGTAGTATAGCCACGAAGGGTTATGGCTACACCTTC.

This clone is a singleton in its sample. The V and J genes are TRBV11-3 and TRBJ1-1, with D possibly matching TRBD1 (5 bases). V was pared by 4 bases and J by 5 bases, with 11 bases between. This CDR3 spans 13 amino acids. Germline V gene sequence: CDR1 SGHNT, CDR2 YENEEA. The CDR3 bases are TGTGCCAGCAGCTCCGGGGGGAGTACTGAAGCTTTCTTT. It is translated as CASSSGGSTEAFF. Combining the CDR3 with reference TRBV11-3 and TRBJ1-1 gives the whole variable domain EAGVVQSPRYKIIEKKQPVAFWCNPISGHNTLYWYLQNLGQGPELLIRYENEEAVDDSQLPKDRFSAERLKGVDSTLKIQPAELGDSAVYLCASSSGGSTEAFFGQGTRLTVV.

The CDR3 spells CAISGTTNNSPLHF. The DNA for the CDR3 is TGTGCCATCTCAGGCACCACGAATAATTCACCCCTCCACTTT. The chain combines TRBV10-3 with TRBJ1-6; D remains ambiguous. This CDR3 is built from 14 residues. Germline assignment: CDR1 ENHRY and CDR2 SYGVKD. V lost 8 bases, J lost 5 bases, and 13 bases lay in between.

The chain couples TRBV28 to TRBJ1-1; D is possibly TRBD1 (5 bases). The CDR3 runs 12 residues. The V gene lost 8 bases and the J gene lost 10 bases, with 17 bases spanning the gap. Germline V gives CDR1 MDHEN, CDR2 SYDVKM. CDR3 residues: CASESTGTGAFF. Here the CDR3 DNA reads TGTGCCAGCGAAAGCACAGGAACGGGAGCTTTCTTT.

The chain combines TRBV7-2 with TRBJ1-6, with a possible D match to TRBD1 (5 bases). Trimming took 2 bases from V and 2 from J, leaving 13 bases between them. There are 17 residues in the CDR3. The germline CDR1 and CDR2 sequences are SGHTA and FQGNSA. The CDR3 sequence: CASSLRGVRTYNSPLHF. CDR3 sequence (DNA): TGTGCCAGCAGCTTAAGAGGGGTTAGGACCTATAATTCACCCCTCCACTTT.

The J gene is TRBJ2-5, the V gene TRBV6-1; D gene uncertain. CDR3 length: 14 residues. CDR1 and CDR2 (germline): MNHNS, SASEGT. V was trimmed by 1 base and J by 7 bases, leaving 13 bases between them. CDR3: CASSEDQVPGTQYF. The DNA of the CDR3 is TGTGCCAGCAGTGAAGACCAGGTCCCAGGGACCCAGTACTTC.

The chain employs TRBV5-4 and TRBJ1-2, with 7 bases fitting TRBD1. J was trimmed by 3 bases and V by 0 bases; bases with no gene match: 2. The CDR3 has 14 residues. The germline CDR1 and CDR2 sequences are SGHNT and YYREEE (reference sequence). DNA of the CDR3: TGTGCCAGCAGCTTGGGGCAGGGGGACTATGGCTACACCTTC. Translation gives CASSLGQGDYGYTF.

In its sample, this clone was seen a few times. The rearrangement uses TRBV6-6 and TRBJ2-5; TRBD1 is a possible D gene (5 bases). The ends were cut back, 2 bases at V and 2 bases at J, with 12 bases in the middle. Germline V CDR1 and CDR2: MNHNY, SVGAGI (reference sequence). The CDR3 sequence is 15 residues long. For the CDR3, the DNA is TGTGCCAGCAGTTACAATACAGGCCAACAAGAGACCCAGTACTTC. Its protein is CASSYNTGQQETQYF.

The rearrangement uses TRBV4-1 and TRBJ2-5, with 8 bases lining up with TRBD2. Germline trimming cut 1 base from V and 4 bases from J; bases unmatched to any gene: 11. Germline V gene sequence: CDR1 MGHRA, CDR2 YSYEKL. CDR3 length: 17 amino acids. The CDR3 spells CASSQGVGTRISETQYF. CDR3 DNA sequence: TGCGCCAGCAGCCAAGGAGTCGGGACTAGGATTTCAGAGACCCAGTACTTC.

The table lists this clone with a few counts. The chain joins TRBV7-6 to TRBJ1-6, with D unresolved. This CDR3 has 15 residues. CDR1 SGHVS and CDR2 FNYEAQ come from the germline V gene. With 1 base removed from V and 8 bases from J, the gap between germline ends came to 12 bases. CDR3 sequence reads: CASSLGIGNHSPLHF. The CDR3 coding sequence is TGTGCCAGCAGCTTAGGGATCGGGAATCATTCACCCCTCCACTTT.

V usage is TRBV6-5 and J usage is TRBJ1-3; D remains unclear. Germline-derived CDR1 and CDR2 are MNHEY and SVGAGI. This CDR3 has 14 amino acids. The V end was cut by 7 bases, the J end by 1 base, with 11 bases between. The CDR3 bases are TGTGCCAGCACCTACAGCGAGTCTGGAAACACCATATATTTT. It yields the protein CASTYSESGNTIYF.